A selection of T cell receptor beta chains follows, all from one sample in a study of T cells after yellow fever vaccination. Each CDR3 protein gets one entry after TCRdb re-called the 5' RACE reads with MiXCR. The table lists 500,000 to 650,000 distinct CDR3 sequences, approximately 13% of them singletons. Sequencing used PBMCs, obtained on the day of the yellow fever booster vaccination. These receptors were obtained from a man aged 25 to 45 who received the YFV17D yellow fever vaccine. The CDR3 runs from the conserved cysteine through the conserved F or W. D genes are given only for firm matches. The size field is filled for only some rows; it gives once, few, many or a size class.

v_gene	d_gene	abundance	j_gene	CDR3nt	CDR3aa
TRBV29-1	TRBD1	-	TRBJ2-2	TGCAGCGTGGCTCCGGGACAGGGGTCCACCGGGGAGCTGTTTTTT	CSVAPGQGSTGELFF
TRBV9	TRBD2	-	TRBJ2-2	TGTGCCAGCAGCGTAGTCGGACTAGCGGGAGTAGGAGACACCGGGGAGCTGTTTTTT	CASSVVGLAGVGDTGELFF
TRBV7-6	-	-	TRBJ1-2	TGTGCCAGCAGCTTAGCTGCGGGGGCGCACGGCTACACCTTC	CASSLAAGAHGYTF
TRBV10-3	-	many	TRBJ2-1	TGTGCCATCAGTGAGTCGCGGTTCCTTACCTACAATGAGCAGTTCTTC	CAISESRFLTYNEQFF
TRBV20-1	-	few	TRBJ2-7	TGCAGTGCTGATATCTCTAGCGCAACCTACGAGCAGTACTTC	CSADISSATYEQYF
TRBV7-2	-	-	TRBJ2-1	TGTGCCAGCAGCCCCCGAGTTGGTGAGCAGTTCTTC	CASSPRVGEQFF
TRBV5-1	TRBD2	-	TRBJ2-1	TGCGCCAGCAGCTCCGCGGGAGGGCCGGGCTCCTACAATGAGCAGTTCTTC	CASSSAGGPGSYNEQFF
TRBV2	-	few	TRBJ2-3	TGTGCCAGCAGTGAGGTGGTGCGCACCCGGCAGTATTTT	CASSEVVRTRQYF
TRBV15	-	few	TRBJ2-1	TGTGCCACCAGCAGAGCCGGGCGTTACAATGAGCAGTTCTTC	CATSRAGRYNEQFF
TRBV6-1	-	few	TRBJ1-1	TGTGCCAGCAGTGGAACAGGGAGAACTGAAGCTTTCTTT	CASSGTGRTEAFF
TRBV9	TRBD2	-	TRBJ2-1	TGTGCCAGCAGCGTAGTAGCGGGAGGGCCTAATGAGCAGTTCTTC	CASSVVAGGPNEQFF
TRBV29-1	-	many	TRBJ2-3	TGCAGCGTTGAACCAGGGTCCACAGATACGCAGTATTTT	CSVEPGSTDTQYF
TRBV28	-	few	TRBJ2-5	TGTGCCAGCAGTTTAGGGGCGAGTAGTTGGGTTGAGACCCAGTACTTC	CASSLGASSWVETQYF
TRBV20-1	-	few	TRBJ1-5	TGCAGTGCTAGCCCGGGGTTCAATCAGCCCCAGCATTTT	CSASPGFNQPQHF
TRBV10-3	TRBD1	-	TRBJ2-7	TGTGCCATCAGTGCGGACAGGGTTACCTACGAGCAGTACTTC	CAISADRVTYEQYF
TRBV7-2	-	few	TRBJ2-7	TGTGCCAGCAGCTTAAATCCCCCTGGACAGTCAGTCGAGCAGTACTTC	CASSLNPPGQSVEQYF
TRBV11-1	TRBD2	few	TRBJ2-7	TGTGCCAGCAGCCCCCTGGGGACTAGCGGGAGATTCACCTACGAGCAGTACTTC	CASSPLGTSGRFTYEQYF
TRBV7-2	-	-	TRBJ2-1	TGTGCCAGCAGCTTAGGACCTTCCAACAATGAGCAGTTCTTC	CASSLGPSNNEQFF
TRBV6-5	-	-	TRBJ1-3	TGTGCCAGCAGTTACACCCGAATATCTGGAAACACCATATATTTT	CASSYTRISGNTIYF
TRBV14	TRBD2	few	TRBJ2-3	TGTGCCAGCAGCCGCAGCCGCGGGAGAGGTATCGACACAGATACGCAGTATTTT	CASSRSRGRGIDTDTQYF
TRBV6-5	TRBD2	many	TRBJ2-1	TGTGCCAGCAGCCCCAGCGGGAGGGCCTACAATGAGCAGTTCTTC	CASSPSGRAYNEQFF
TRBV20-1	-	few	TRBJ2-3	TGCAGTGCTAGCGACCGGCGACACGATACGCAGTATTTT	CSASDRRHDTQYF
TRBV7-2	-	-	TRBJ1-1	TGTGCCAGCATACAGATAGCCTTCACTGAAGCTTTCTTT	CASIQIAFTEAFF
TRBV29-1	TRBD2	-	TRBJ2-7	TGCAGCGTGGCGGGGGACTTCACCTACGAGCAGTACTTC	CSVAGDFTYEQYF
TRBV11-2	-	few	TRBJ2-1	TGTGCCAGCAGCCGACTCACTCGGCAGGCTAACCTCTCCTACAATGAGCAGTTCTTC	CASSRLTRQANLSYNEQFF
TRBV3-1	-	many	TRBJ2-1	TGTGCCAGCAGCCACAGGGGTGAGCAGTTCTTC	CASSHRGEQFF
TRBV5-5	-	few	TRBJ2-1	TGTGCCAGCAGCTTGGGACAGGTGACCTACAATGAGCAGTTCTTC	CASSLGQVTYNEQFF
TRBV6-2/TRBV6-3	TRBD2	-	TRBJ2-3	TGTGCCAGCAGCTCGGGACTAGCTTTAGATACGCAGTATTTT	CASSSGLALDTQYF
TRBV23-1	-	-	TRBJ2-3	TGCGCCAGCAGTCTGCGAACAACCCGGGACACTTACACAGATACGCAGTATTTT	CASSLRTTRDTYTDTQYF
TRBV12-3/TRBV12-4	TRBD2	few	TRBJ2-3	TGTGCCAGCAGAACCCGACTAGCGGGAGGTTTTGCAGATACGCAGTATTTT	CASRTRLAGGFADTQYF
TRBV7-9	-	-	TRBJ2-1	TGTGCCGGCACCGAGGGTTATGAGCAGTTCTTC	CAGTEGYEQFF
TRBV18	-	few	TRBJ2-7	TGTGCCAGCTCACCAGCGGATGCACCCTACGAGCAGTACTTC	CASSPADAPYEQYF
TRBV3-1	-	few	TRBJ2-7	TGTGCCAGCAGCCGGGTAACCGGGACGGTGGTGCAGTACTTC	CASSRVTGTVVQYF
TRBV10-3	TRBD2	many	TRBJ2-1	TGTGCCATCAGTGTTACTAGCGGGAACAATGAGCAGTTCTTC	CAISVTSGNNEQFF
TRBV29-1	-	few	TRBJ2-7	TGCAGCGTGCCGACAGGTTTGACCCCCTACGAGCAGTACTTC	CSVPTGLTPYEQYF
TRBV20-1	-	few	TRBJ2-1	TGCAGTGCTGCTTCTTTCGAGGTGGGTGAGCAGTTCTTC	CSAASFEVGEQFF
TRBV5-1	TRBD2	many	TRBJ2-1	TGCGCCAGCAGCTTGCAGGGACTAGCGGGAGGGCATGAGCAGTTCTTC	CASSLQGLAGGHEQFF
TRBV20-1	-	-	TRBJ1-3	TGCAGTGCTAGCCTTGCGGGTGGCAACACCATATATTTT	CSASLAGGNTIYF
TRBV29-1	-	-	TRBJ1-2	TGCAGCGTTGAATCCTGGGGGCATGGCTACACCTTC	CSVESWGHGYTF